The source of this T cell receptor beta chain is a study of cytomegalovirus exposure and HLA in healthy donors. Study background: An early release of data contained about 85 million unique TCRs, which came from HLA-typed donors.

The PCR contained 60 Vbeta and 13 Jbeta primers. Assay: immunoSEQ multiplex PCR; the TCRdb copy retains only in-frame clones and omits some. Of 140,000 to 150,000 clones detected, around 84% appear once; the ten largest clones hold over 2.5%. Specimen: PBMCs. The sequence was collected from a man between 35 and 55 years old in good health and CMV-seropositive.

The CDR3 sequence is CASSYSLISGNTIYF. For the CDR3, the DNA is TGTGCCAGCAGTTACTCGTTAATCTCTGGAAACACCATATATTTT. The rearrangement joins TRBV6-5 to TRBJ1-3, with no clear D. This CDR3 has 15 residues. In germline, CDR1 is MNHEY, CDR2 SVGAGI. The germline V and J ends were trimmed by 0 bases and 0 bases, with 6 bases remaining between them.